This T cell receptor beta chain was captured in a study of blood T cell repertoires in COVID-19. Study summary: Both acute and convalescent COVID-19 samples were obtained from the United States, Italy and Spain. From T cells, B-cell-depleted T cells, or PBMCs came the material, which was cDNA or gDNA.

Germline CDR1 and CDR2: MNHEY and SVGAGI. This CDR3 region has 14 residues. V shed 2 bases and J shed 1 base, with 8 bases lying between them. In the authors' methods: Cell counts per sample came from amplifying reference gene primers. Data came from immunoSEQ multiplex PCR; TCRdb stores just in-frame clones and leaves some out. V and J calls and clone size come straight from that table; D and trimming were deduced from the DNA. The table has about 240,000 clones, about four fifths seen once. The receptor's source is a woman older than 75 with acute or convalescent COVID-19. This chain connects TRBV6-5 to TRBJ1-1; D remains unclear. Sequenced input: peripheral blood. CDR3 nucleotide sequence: TGTGCCAGCAGTTACGCACAGACGAACACTGAAGCTTTCTTT. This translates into CASSYAQTNTEAFF.